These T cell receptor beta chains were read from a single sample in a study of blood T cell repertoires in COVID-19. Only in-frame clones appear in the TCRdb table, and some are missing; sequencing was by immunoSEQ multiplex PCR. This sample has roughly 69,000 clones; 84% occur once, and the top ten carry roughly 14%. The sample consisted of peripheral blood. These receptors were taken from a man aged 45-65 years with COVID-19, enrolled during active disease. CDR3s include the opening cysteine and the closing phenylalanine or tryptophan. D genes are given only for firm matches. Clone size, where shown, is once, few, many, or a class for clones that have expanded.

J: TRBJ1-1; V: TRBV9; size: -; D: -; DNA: TGTGCCAGCAGCGTAGACCTAGCGAACACTGAAGCTTTCTTT; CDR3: CASSVDLANTEAFF
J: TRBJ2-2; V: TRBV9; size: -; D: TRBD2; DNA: TGTGCCAGCAGCGACAGACTAGCGGGGGCTGCCGGGGAGCTGTTTTTT; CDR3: CASSDRLAGAAGELFF
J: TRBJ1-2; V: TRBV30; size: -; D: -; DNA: TGTGCCTGCGGACTGGGGGCGGGTGGCTACACCTTC; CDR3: CACGLGAGGYTF
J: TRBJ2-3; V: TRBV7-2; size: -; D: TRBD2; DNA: TGTGCCAGCAGCTTAGGAGGGGACCTAGCGGGGACGCAGTATTTT; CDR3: CASSLGGDLAGTQYF
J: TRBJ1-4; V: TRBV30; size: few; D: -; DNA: TGTGCCTCTTCGAAAAAGACAGACGTTAATGAAAAACTGTTTTTT; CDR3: CASSKKTDVNEKLFF
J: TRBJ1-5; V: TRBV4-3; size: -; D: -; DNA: TGCGCCAGCAGCCAAGATTTATACGGGAACCAGCCCCAGCATTTT; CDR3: CASSQDLYGNQPQHF
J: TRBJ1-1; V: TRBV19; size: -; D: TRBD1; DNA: TGTGCCAGTAGTTGGGGGACAGCCAACACTGAAGCTTTCTTT; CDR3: CASSWGTANTEAFF
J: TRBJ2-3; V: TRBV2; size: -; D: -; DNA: TGTGCCAGCAGTGAAGCGCGGGGTGGAATAACAGATACGCAGTATTTT; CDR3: CASSEARGGITDTQYF
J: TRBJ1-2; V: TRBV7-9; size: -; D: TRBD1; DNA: TGTGCCAGCAGCAACCGGGACAGGGGTTCCTTCTTCGACTATGGCTACACCTTC; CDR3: CASSNRDRGSFFDYGYTF
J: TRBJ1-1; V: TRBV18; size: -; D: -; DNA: TGTGCCAGCTCACCATCACCGGGGGGATTGGACACTGAAGCTTTCTTT; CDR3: CASSPSPGGLDTEAFF
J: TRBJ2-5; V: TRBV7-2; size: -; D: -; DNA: TGTGCCAGCAGCTCGTTAGATGGGGGGGGCGGAGAGACCCAGTACTTC; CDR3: CASSSLDGGGGETQYF
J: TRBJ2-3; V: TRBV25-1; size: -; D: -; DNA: TGTGCCAGCAGTTACTTAGATACGCAGTATTTT; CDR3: CASSYLDTQYF
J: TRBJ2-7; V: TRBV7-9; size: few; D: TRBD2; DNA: TGTGCCAGCAGCTTCTCACTAGCGGGGGCCTACGAGCAGTACTTC; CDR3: CASSFSLAGAYEQYF
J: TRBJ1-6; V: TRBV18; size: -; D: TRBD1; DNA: TGTGCCAGCTCACCGGGACAGGATAGTTCACCCCTCCACTTT; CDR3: CASSPGQDSSPLHF
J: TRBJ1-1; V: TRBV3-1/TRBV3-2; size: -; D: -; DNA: TGTGCCAGCAGCCAAGATCGGAGGGATACTGAAGCTTTCTTT; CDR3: CASSQDRRDTEAFF
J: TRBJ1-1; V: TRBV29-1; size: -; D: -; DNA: TGCAGCGTTGGATGGGGGAGGGACACTGAAGCTTTCTTT; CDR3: CSVGWGRDTEAFF
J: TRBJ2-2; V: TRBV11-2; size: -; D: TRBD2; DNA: TGTGCCAGCAGTCTAATTCCTAGCGGGGTTGGGAACACCGGGGAGCTGTTTTTT; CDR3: CASSLIPSGVGNTGELFF
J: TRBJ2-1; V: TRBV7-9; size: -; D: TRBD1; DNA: TGTGCCAGCAGCTTTCAGGGGGTTTTCTACAATGAGCAGTTCTTC; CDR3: CASSFQGVFYNEQFF
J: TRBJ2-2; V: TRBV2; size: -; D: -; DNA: TGTGCCAGCAGCCCAGGTCCCGGGGAGCTGTTTTTT; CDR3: CASSPGPGELFF
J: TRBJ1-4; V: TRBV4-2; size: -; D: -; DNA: TGTGCCAGCAGCCAAGATCCGGGGGATAATGAAAAACTGTTTTTT; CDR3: CASSQDPGDNEKLFF
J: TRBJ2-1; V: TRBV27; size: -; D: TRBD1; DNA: TGTGCCAGCAGAGTACAGGGGGCCTCCTACAATGAGCAGTTCTTC; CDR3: CASRVQGASYNEQFF
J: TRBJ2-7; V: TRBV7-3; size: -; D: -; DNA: TGTGCCAGCAGCCCCGTCGCCGGAGCAATCCACGAGCAGTACTTC; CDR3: CASSPVAGAIHEQYF
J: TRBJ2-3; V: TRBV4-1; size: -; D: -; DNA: TGCGCCAGCAGCCAAGTCCTTTGGACAGAGAGCACAGATACGCAGTATTTT; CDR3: CASSQVLWTESTDTQYF
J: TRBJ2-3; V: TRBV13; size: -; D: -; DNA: TGTGCCAGCAGGGGAGGGGGGCCCACAGATACGCAGTATTTT; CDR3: CASRGGGPTDTQYF
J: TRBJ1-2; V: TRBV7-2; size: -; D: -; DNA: TGTGCCAGCAGCTTAACTGGTCGACAGGCCACCAGGTTTGGCTACACCTTC; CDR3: CASSLTGRQATRFGYTF
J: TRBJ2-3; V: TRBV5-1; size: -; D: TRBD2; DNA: TGCGCCAGCAGCCTGATAGCGGGGGCGGCAGATACGCAGTATTTT; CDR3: CASSLIAGAADTQYF
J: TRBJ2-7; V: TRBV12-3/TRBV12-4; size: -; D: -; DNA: TGTGCCAGCAGTTTAACAGGGTTCCACGAGCAGTACTTC; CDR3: CASSLTGFHEQYF
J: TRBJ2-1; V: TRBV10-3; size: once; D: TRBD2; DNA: TGTGCCATCAGGGGAAGCGGGGGGGCGAGGAACAATGAGCAGTTCTTC; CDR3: CAIRGSGGARNNEQFF
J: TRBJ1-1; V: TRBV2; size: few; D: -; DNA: TGTGCCAGCAGTGAAGAAACGGTACTCATGAACACTGAAGCTTTCTTT; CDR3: CASSEETVLMNTEAFF
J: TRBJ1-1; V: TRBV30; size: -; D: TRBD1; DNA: TGTGCCTGGAGTCTCCACAGGGGGATTGAAGCTTTCTTT; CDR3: CAWSLHRGIEAFF
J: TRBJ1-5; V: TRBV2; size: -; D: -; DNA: TGTGCCAGCAGTCTACTGACAGGTTTGAATCAGCCCCAGCATTTT; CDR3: CASSLLTGLNQPQHF
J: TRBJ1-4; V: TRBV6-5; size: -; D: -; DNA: TGTGCCAGCAGTTACTCTGGGGCAGGGAATGAAAAACTGTTTTTT; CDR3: CASSYSGAGNEKLFF
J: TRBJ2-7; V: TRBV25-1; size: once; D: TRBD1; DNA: TGTGCCAGCAGTGCAAGAATTGGACAGGATACCTACGAGCAGTACTTC; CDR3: CASSARIGQDTYEQYF
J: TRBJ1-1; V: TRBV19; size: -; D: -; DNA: TGTGCCACCATCAGGGGAGTGTCGGGCACTGAAGCTTTCTTT; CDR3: CATIRGVSGTEAFF
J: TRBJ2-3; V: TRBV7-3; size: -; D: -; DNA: TGTGCCAGCAGCCTAGGGGCGGGGCGCACAGATACGCAGTATTTT; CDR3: CASSLGAGRTDTQYF
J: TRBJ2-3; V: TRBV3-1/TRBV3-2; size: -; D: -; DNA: TGTGCCAGCAGCCCCGTCCCTTCGAAACCCGAGGGTATACCAGATACGCAGTATTTT; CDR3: CASSPVPSKPEGIPDTQYF
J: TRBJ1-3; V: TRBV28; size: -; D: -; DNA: TGTGCCAGCAGCTCGGACATCTCTGGAAACACCATATATTTT; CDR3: CASSSDISGNTIYF
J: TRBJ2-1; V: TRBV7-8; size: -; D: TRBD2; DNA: TGTGCCAGCAGCCCCCGAAGGCTAGCGGGGGGCCCGAGCTCCTACAATGAGCAGTTCTTC; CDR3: CASSPRRLAGGPSSYNEQFF
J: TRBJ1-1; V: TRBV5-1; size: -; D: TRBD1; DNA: TGCGCCAGCAGCTTTTCGGGACAGGGGGCTGTTGAAGCTTTCTTT; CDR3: CASSFSGQGAVEAFF
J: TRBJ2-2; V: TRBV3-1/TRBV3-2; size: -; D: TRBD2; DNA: TGTGCCAGCAGCCAAGTAGGCGCGGGGGGGCAAGGCGGGGAGCTGTTTTTT; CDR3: CASSQVGAGGQGGELFF
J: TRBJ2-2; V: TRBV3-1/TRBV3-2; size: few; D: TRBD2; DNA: TGTGCCAGCAGCCTCCGGACTAGCGGGGGGAGCACCGGGGAGCTGTTTTTT; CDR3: CASSLRTSGGSTGELFF
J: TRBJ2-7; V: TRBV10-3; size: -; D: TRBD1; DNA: TGTGCCATCAAACCAGGGGGTTCCTACGAGCAGTACTTC; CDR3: CAIKPGGSYEQYF
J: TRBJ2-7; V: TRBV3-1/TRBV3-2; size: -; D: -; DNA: TGTGCCAGCAGCCAAGCTTCGGGCGAGCAGTACTTC; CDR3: CASSQASGEQYF
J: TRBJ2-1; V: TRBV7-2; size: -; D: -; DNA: TGTGCCAGCAGCTTAGTAGCTAGTTCCCCCTACAATGAGCAGTTCTTC; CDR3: CASSLVASSPYNEQFF
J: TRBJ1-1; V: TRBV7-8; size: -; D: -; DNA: TGTGCCAGCAGCTTAGATCAGGGGAACACTGAAGCTTTCTTT; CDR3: CASSLDQGNTEAFF
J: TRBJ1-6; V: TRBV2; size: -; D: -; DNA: TGTGCCAGCAGTGAGACAGAATATTATTCACCCCTCCACTTT; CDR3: CASSETEYYSPLHF
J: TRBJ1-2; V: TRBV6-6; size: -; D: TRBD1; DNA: TGTGCCAGCAGTAGGGGGATTTACAGGGGATATGGCTACACCTTC; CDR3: CASSRGIYRGYGYTF
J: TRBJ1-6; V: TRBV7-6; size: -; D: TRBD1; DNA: TGTGCCAGCAGCCGACAGGGAAAATCACCCCTCCACTTT; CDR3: CASSRQGKSPLHF
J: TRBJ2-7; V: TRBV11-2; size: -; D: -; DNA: TGTGCCAGCAGCTTAGGGATTGGGCCGGATGTCCACGAGCAGTACTTC; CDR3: CASSLGIGPDVHEQYF
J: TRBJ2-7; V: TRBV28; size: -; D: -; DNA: TGTGCCAGCAGTTTACAGGGCATCTACGAGCAGTACTTC; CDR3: CASSLQGIYEQYF
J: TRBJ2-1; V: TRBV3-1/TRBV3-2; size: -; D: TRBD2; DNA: TGTGCCAGCAGCCTGACCGGTGCGGGGGGAGTCACCAATGAGCAGTTCTTC; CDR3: CASSLTGAGGVTNEQFF
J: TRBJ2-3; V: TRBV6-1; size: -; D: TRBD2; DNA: TGTGCCAGCAGTGATTACTGGACTAGCGGGGGGCGGGATACGCAGTATTTT; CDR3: CASSDYWTSGGRDTQYF
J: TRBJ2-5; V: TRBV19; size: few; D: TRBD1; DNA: TGTGCCAGTAGTATGGAGAACAGGGGAAAGGGAGAGACCCAGTACTTC; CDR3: CASSMENRGKGETQYF
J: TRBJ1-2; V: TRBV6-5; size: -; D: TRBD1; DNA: TGTGCCAGCAGGGCCAACAGGGGGCTCGACTATGGCTACACCTTC; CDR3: CASRANRGLDYGYTF
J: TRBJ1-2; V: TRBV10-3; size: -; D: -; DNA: TGTGCCATCACTGCTGGTCAGAGGAAGTATGGCTACACCTTC; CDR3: CAITAGQRKYGYTF